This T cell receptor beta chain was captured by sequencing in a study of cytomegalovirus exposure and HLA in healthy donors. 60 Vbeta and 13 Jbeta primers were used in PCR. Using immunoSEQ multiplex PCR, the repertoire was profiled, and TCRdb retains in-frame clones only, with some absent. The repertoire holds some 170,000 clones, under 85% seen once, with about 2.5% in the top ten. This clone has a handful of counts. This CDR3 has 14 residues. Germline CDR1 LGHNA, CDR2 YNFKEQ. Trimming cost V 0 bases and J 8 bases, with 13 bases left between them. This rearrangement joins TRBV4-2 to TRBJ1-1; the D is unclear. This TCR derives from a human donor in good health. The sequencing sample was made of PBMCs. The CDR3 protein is CASSQDRRSLEAFF. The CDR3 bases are TGTGCCAGCAGCCAAGATCGGAGGTCTTTGGAAGCTTTCTTT.